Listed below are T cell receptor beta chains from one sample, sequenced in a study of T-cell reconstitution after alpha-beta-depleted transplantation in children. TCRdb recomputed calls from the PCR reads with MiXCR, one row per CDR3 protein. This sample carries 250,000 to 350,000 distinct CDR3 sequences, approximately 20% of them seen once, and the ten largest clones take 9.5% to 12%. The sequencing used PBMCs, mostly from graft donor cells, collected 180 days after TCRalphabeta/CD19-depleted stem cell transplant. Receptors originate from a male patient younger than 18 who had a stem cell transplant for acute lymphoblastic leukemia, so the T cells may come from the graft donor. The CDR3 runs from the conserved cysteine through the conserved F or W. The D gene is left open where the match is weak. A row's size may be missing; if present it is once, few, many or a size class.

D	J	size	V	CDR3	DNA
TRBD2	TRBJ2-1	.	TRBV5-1	CASTRGENEQFF	TGCGCCAGCACCCGGGGGGAGAATGAGCAGTTCTTC
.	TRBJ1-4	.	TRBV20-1	CSARRAEKLFF	TGCAGTGCTAGAAGGGCTGAAAAACTGTTTTTT
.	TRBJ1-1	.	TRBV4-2	CASSYGTLNTEAFF	TGTGCCAGCAGCTACGGGACATTGAACACTGAAGCTTTCTTT
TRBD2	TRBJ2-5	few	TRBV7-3	CASSASGSVETQYF	TGTGCCAGCAGCGCTAGCGGGAGTGTTGAGACCCAGTACTTC
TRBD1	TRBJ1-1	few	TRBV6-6	CASSPRGRTEAFF	TGTGCCAGCAGTCCCAGGGGGCGGACTGAAGCTTTCTTT
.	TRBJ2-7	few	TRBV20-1	CSARFSLKADEQYF	TGCAGTGCTAGATTTTCTCTGAAAGCCGACGAGCAGTACTTC
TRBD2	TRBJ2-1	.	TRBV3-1	CASSPRTSGSLDEQFF	TGTGCCAGCAGCCCCCGGACTAGCGGGAGTTTGGATGAGCAGTTCTTC
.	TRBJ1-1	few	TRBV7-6	CASSLHRQALAEYTEAFF	TGTGCCAGCAGCTTACATCGACAGGCCCTGGCGGAATACACTGAAGCTTTCTTT
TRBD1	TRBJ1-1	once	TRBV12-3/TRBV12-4	CASSPQGALPHTEAFF	TGTGCCAGCAGTCCACAGGGGGCACTCCCCCACACTGAAGCTTTCTTT
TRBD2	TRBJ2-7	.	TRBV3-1	CASSPRTSLSYEQYF	TGTGCCAGCAGCCCTAGGACTAGCCTTTCCTACGAGCAGTACTTC
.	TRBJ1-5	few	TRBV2	CASSEAGGNQPQHF	TGTGCCAGCAGTGAAGCTGGGGGCAATCAGCCCCAGCATTTT
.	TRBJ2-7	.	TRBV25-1	CASSEFGLRLEDYEQYF	TGTGCCAGCAGTGAATTTGGACTGCGACTAGAGGACTACGAGCAGTACTTC
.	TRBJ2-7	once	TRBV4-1	CASVNTVTYEQYF	TGCGCCAGCGTAAATACTGTGACCTACGAGCAGTACTTC
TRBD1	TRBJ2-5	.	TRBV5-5	CASSHGPGGQETQYF	TGTGCCAGCAGCCACGGTCCAGGGGGTCAAGAGACCCAGTACTTC
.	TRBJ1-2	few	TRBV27	CASSLGGIYTF	TGTGCCAGCAGTTTAGGGGGCATCTACACCTTC
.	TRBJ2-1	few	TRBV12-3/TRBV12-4	CASSFLVEQFF	TGTGCCAGCAGTTTTTTGGTTGAGCAGTTCTTC
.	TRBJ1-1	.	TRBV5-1	CASSSRMNTEAFF	TGCGCCAGCAGCTCCAGGATGAACACTGAAGCTTTCTTT
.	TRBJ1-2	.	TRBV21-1	CASSGTGRSGYTF	TGTGCCAGCAGCGGGACAGGGAGGAGTGGCTACACCTTC
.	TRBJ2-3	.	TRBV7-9	CASSLLLAYTDTQYF	TGTGCCAGCAGCTTATTGCTAGCTTACACAGATACGCAGTATTTT
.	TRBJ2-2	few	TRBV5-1	CASSPRVPGELFF	TGCGCCAGCAGCCCCAGGGTGCCCGGGGAGCTGTTTTTT
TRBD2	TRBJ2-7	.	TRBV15	CATSRDRGLAERETYEQYF	TGTGCCACCAGCAGAGACAGGGGACTAGCGGAGAGGGAAACCTACGAGCAGTACTTC
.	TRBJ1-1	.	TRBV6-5	CASSSSKVHTEAFF	TGTGCCAGCAGTTCGTCGAAAGTACACACTGAAGCTTTCTTT
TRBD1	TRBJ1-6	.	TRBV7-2	CASSLDRGNSPLHF	TGTGCCAGCAGCTTAGACAGGGGGAATTCACCCCTCCACTTT
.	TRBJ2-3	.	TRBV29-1	CSVARGRGDTQYF	TGCAGCGTCGCACGGGGGCGGGGGGATACGCAGTATTTT
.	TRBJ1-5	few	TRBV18	CASSPLRSLEKPQHF	TGTGCCAGCTCACCACTTCGTTCTCTTGAGAAACCCCAGCATTTT
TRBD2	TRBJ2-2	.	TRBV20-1	CSVPGTSGSYGTGELFF	TGCAGTGTCCCCGGGACTAGCGGGTCTTATGGGACCGGGGAGCTGTTTTTT
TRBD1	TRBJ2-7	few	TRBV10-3	CAITRTGSFYEQYF	TGTGCCATCACTAGGACAGGTTCCTTTTACGAGCAGTACTTC
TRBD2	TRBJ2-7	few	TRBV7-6	CASSFGPAGYEQYF	TGTGCCAGCAGCTTCGGGCCAGCGGGGTACGAGCAGTACTTC
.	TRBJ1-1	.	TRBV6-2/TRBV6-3	CASSPRTTNTEAFF	TGTGCCAGCAGCCCACGGACAACCAACACTGAAGCTTTCTTT
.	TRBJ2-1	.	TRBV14	CASSQDPVGLLYGKSHEQFF	TGTGCCAGCAGCCAAGATCCTGTCGGGCTACTATACGGGAAGTCCCATGAGCAGTTCTTC
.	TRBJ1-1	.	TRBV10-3	CATNTGTLVFGQVF	TGTGCCACCAATACCGGGACACTTGTTTTTGGTCAAGTCTTT
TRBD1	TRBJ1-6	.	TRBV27	CASSLVGQGDSPLHF	TGTGCCAGCAGTTTGGTGGGACAGGGGGATTCACCCCTCCACTTT
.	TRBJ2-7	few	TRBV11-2	CASSLMAVPPYEQYF	TGTGCCAGCAGCTTGATGGCAGTGCCCCCCTACGAGCAGTACTTC
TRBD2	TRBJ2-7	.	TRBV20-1	CSARDQGLVYEQYF	TGCAGTGCTAGAGATCAGGGACTAGTCTACGAGCAGTACTTC
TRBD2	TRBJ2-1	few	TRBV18	CASSLSGIVVNEQFF	TGTGCCAGCTCGCTTAGCGGGATCGTGGTCAATGAGCAGTTCTTC
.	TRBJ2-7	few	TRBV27	CASSFGRAYEQYF	TGTGCCAGCAGTTTCGGACGGGCCTACGAGCAGTACTTC
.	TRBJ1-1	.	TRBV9	CASSVGGPEAFF	TGTGCCAGCAGCGTAGGAGGACCTGAAGCTTTCTTT
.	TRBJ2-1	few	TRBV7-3	CASSSILSRGIDWNEQFF	TGTGCCAGCAGCTCTATCCTGAGCCGGGGAATCGATTGGAATGAGCAGTTCTTC
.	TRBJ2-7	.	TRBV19	CASSMTSGRREQYF	TGTGCCAGTAGTATGACAAGTGGGCGGCGCGAGCAGTACTTC
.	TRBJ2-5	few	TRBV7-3	CASSFLSKTQYF	TGTGCCAGCAGCTTTTTGTCAAAGACCCAGTACTTC
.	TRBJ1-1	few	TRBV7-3	CASSTGLNTEAFF	TGTGCCAGCAGCACCGGATTGAACACTGAAGCTTTCTTT
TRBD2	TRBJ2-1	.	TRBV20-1	CIPGPSGIHNEQFF	TGCATTCCGGGGCCTAGCGGGATTCACAATGAGCAGTTCTTC
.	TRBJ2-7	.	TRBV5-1	CASSLNRVYEQYF	TGCGCCAGCAGCTTGAACAGGGTATACGAGCAGTACTTC
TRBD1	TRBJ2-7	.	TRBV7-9	CASSSSTGVLYEQYF	TGTGCCAGCAGCTCATCGACAGGGGTACTATACGAGCAGTACTTC
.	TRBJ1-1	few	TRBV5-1	CASSLGGETNTEAFF	TGCGCCAGCAGCTTGGGGGGGGAAACGAACACTGAAGCTTTCTTT
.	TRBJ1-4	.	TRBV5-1	CASRKLINEKLFF	TGCGCCAGCAGGAAGCTTATTAATGAAAAACTGTTTTTT
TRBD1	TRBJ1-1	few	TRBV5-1	CASSLDRGHTEAFF	TGCGCCAGCAGCTTGGACAGGGGGCACACTGAAGCTTTCTTT
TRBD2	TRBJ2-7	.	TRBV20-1	CSARDPRGGFSEQYF	TGCAGTGCTAGAGACCCGCGCGGGGGATTTTCAGAGCAGTACTTC
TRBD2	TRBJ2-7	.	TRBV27	CASSTSGSHEQYF	TGTGCCAGCAGCACTAGCGGGAGCCACGAGCAGTACTTC
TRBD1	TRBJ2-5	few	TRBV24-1	CATSDWDPGGRRRETQYF	TGTGCCACCAGTGATTGGGATCCAGGGGGCCGACGAAGGGAGACCCAGTACTTC
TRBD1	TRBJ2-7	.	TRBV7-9	CASRSGTGRRIYEQYF	TGTGCCAGCAGATCCGGGACAGGGAGAAGGATCTACGAGCAGTACTTC
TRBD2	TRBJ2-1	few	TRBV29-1	CSYLGIAGGLNEQFF	TGCAGCTACTTGGGGATAGCGGGAGGTCTGAATGAGCAGTTCTTC
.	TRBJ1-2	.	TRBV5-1	CASSLAQPGARGGYTF	TGCGCCAGCAGCTTGGCGCAGCCAGGGGCGAGAGGAGGCTACACCTTC
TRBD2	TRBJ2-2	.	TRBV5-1	CASSYLAGSNTGELFF	TGCGCCAGCAGCTACTTAGCGGGGTCGAACACCGGGGAGCTGTTTTTT
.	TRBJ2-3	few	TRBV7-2	CASSFGFSGGTDTQYF	TGTGCCAGCAGCTTCGGGTTTAGCGGAGGCACAGATACGCAGTATTTT